This TCR beta chain was identified during a study of blood T cells in healthy people across ages. V was cut by 7 bases and J by 7 bases, with 20 bases left in between. There are 14 residues in the CDR3. Germline V gene data show CDR1 as SGHVS and CDR2 as FNYEAQ. A second PCR of 7 to 11 cycles used a sample-barcoded 5' primer and a J-beta primer mix. TCRdb re-derived calls from the 5' RACE reads in MiXCR, one entry per CDR3 protein. Among about 1.5 million distinct CDR3 sequences, roughly 43% were seen once, and the ten largest hold about 4.1%. The sample taken for sequencing was blood. The receptor was isolated from a woman aged 18-30 years in good health. The chain recombines TRBV7-6 with TRBJ2-7, with unresolved D. The CDR3 region has the DNA TGTGCCAGCACCCCAGACCTGGAACCCATGGAGCAGTACTTC. Translation gives CASTPDLEPMEQYF.